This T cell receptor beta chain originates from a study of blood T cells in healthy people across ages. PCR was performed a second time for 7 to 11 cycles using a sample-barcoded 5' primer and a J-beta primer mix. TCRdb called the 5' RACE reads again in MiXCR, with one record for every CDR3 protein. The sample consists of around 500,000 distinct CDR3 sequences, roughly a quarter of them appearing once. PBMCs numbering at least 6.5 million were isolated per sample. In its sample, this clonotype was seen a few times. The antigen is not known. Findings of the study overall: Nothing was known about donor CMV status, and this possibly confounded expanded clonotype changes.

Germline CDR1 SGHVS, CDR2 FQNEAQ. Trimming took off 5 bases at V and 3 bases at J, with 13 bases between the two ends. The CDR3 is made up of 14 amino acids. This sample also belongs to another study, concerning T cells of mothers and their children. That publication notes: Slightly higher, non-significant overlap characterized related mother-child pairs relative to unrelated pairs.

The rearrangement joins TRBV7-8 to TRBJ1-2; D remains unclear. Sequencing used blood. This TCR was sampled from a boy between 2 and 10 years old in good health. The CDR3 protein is CASSPQSGYYGYTF. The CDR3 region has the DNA TGTGCCAGCAGCCCCCAGTCCGGGTACTATGGCTACACCTTC.